Each of the 8 T cell receptor beta chains below was sequenced from the same sample in a study of shared clonotypes between healthy human individuals. The protocol was immunoSEQ multiplex PCR, while the TCRdb copy is restricted to in-frame clones and leaves out a portion. Of fewer than 1.8 million clones detected, about 98.5% appear once; the ten largest clones hold 0.36%. The specimen sequenced was naive CD4+ T cells sorted from blood. Described subset: CD45RA+ positively selected. These receptors all stem from a man aged 30-40 years in good health.

The rearrangement uses TRBV4-2 and TRBJ1-5, with D maybe TRBD1 (6 bases). Per germline, CDR1 LGHNA and CDR2 YNFKEQ. This CDR3 has 17 amino acids. Trimming took 0 bases from V and 2 from J, leaving 14 bases between them. This chain's CDR3 is CASSQDDRKRGNQPQHF. The CDR3 DNA is TGTGCCAGCAGCCAAGATGACAGGAAAAGGGGCAATCAGCCCCAGCATTTT.

The rearrangement links TRBV5-1 to TRBJ2-7; 8 nucleotides match TRBD2. Looked up from germline, CDR1 is SGHRS and CDR2 is YFSETQ. V lost 4 bases, J lost 2 bases, and 8 bases stayed unmatched. This CDR3 is 15 amino acids long. Written as DNA, the CDR3 is TGCGCCAGCAGCCCGGTCGGGGGGGCCGCCTACGAGCAGTACTTC. Protein product: CASSPVGGAAYEQYF.

V usage is TRBV5-1 and J usage is TRBJ2-1, with 7 bases identical to TRBD2. Germline V lookup: CDR1 SGHRS, CDR2 YFSETQ. This CDR3 region has 16 residues. After removal of 0 bases from V and 1 base from J, the junction contained 4 bases not matched to a gene. Here the CDR3 reads CASSLEPSGSYNEQFF. DNA of the CDR3: TGCGCCAGCAGCTTGGAACCTAGCGGTTCCTACAATGAGCAGTTCTTC.

The chain employs TRBV5-1 and TRBJ1-2; D may be TRBD1 (5 bases). From germline, CDR1 is SGHRS and CDR2 YFSETQ. The CDR3 extends over 15 amino acids. V gave up 4 bases and J gave up 2 bases, with 15 bases separating them. The DNA of the CDR3 is TGCGCCAGCAGCCTTAACCCTACAGGAAACTATGGCTACACCTTC. Amino acid sequence: CASSLNPTGNYGYTF.

The chain joins TRBV5-1 to TRBJ1-3; 7 nucleotides align to TRBD1. Germline loops: CDR1 SGHRS, CDR2 YFSETQ. The CDR3 is made up of 16 amino acids. Germline trimming cut 2 bases from V and 2 bases from J; bases unmatched to any gene: 7. The CDR3 here is CASSFTGVRTGNTIYF. The DNA of the CDR3 is TGCGCCAGCAGCTTCACAGGGGTTAGAACTGGAAACACCATATATTTT.

The V call is TRBV7-6, the J call TRBJ2-2, with 15 bases aligning to TRBD2. The CDR3 totals 17 residues. V was clipped by 5 bases and J by 5 bases; unmatched bases: 6. Germline CDR1 and CDR2: SGHVS and FNYEAQ. The CDR3 sequence is CASSLGGTSGRTGELFF. CDR3 nucleotides: TGTGCCAGCAGCCTAGGTGGGACTAGCGGGAGGACCGGGGAGCTGTTTTTT.

This chain links TRBV5-1 with TRBJ1-1; the match to TRBD1 covers 9 bases. This CDR3 is built from 15 residues. Looked up from germline, CDR1 is SGHRS and CDR2 is YFSETQ. V was clipped by 0 bases and J by 4 bases; unmatched bases: 4. CDR3 coding DNA: TGCGCCAGCAGCTTGGTACAGGGGGCGGGCACTGAAGCTTTCTTT. Encoded protein: CASSLVQGAGTEAFF.

The V and J genes are TRBV10-3 and TRBJ2-3; D not certain. The CDR3 is 13 amino acids. Germline CDR1 ENHRY, CDR2 SYGVKD. V gave up 4 bases and J gave up 4 bases, with 9 bases separating them. The CDR3: CAISGFRADTQYF. DNA of the CDR3: TGTGCCATCAGTGGGTTCAGAGCAGATACGCAGTATTTT.